This T cell receptor beta chain originates from a study of blood T cell repertoires in COVID-19. This CDR3 comprises 17 residues. In germline, CDR1 is SNHLY, CDR2 FYNNEI. As regards this clone: One end of the junction does not line up with germline, which may come from a read error.

Data came from immunoSEQ multiplex PCR; TCRdb stores just in-frame clones and leaves some out. The table has fewer than 500,000 clones, 70% to 90% seen once. This clonotype originated in a man between 18 and 35 years old with COVID-19, enrolled during active disease. The sequenced sample was peripheral blood. The chain joins TRBV2 to TRBJ2-1; D possibly corresponds to TRBD2 (6 bases). The CDR3 nucleotides read TGTGCCAGCAGCGAAGCGGCGGGGCAGAGCTCCTACAATGAGCAGTTCTTC. Its protein is CASSEAAGQSSYNEQFF. Complete variable domain (other parts from reference TRBV2 and TRBJ2-1): EPEVTQTPSHQVTQMGQEVILRCVPISNHLYFYWYRQILGQKVEFLVSFYNNEISEKSEIFDDQFSVERPDGSNFTLKIRSTKLEDSAMYFCASSEAAGQSSYNEQFFGPGTRLTVL.